This passage covers 5 T cell receptor beta chains from one sample sequenced in a study of shared clonotypes between healthy human individuals. Profiled with immunoSEQ multiplex PCR; TCRdb holds only in-frame clones, not every one. The sample lists 950,000 to 1,200,000 clones, around 77% seen once, with more than 0.85% in the top ten. Sequenced: memory CD4+ T cells from PBMCs. Subset indicated: CD45RA-negative fraction. Receptors were obtained from a man younger than 35 in good health. Some clones in this sample may be carry-over from other donors' samples.

The chain recombines TRBV6-1 with TRBJ2-2; 11 nucleotides line up with TRBD2. The CDR3 has 18 amino acids. The germline gives CDR1 MNHNS, CDR2 SASEGT. J lost 5 bases, V lost 4 bases, and 12 bases had no gene match. CDR3 nucleotide sequence: TGTGCCAGCAGTGCCCGGCCGCGGGGACTAGCGGTAACCGGGGAGCTGTTTTTT. This sequence encodes CASSARPRGLAVTGELFF.

V usage is TRBV7-2 and J usage is TRBJ2-7; 10 positions agree with TRBD1. The CDR3 length is 14 residues. Per germline, CDR1 SGHTA and CDR2 FQGNSA. V shed 5 bases and J 3 bases; nucleotides not matched to a gene: 4. In nucleotides, the CDR3 is TGTGCCAGCAGCACGTGGACAGGGGGCTACGAGCAGTACTTC. It is translated as CASSTWTGGYEQYF.

This clone was seen a few times. The rearrangement uses TRBV20-1 and TRBJ2-3; possible D gene TRBD1, 6 bases. The V and J ends lost 8 bases and 14 bases respectively, with 20 bases between them. Germline CDR1 reads DFQATT; CDR2 reads SNEGSKA (reference sequence). The CDR3 has 11 amino acids. The CDR3 nucleotides are TGCAGTCCATACGGGACAAGGAAAGGGTATTTT. Protein: CSPYGTRKGYF.

This clone has a handful of counts. Other DNA sequences in the same sample also yield this CDR3. J is TRBJ2-5 and V is TRBV15; no clear D gene. CDR1 and CDR2 from the germline V gene are LNHNV and YYDKDF (reference sequence). V gave up 0 bases and J gave up 5 bases, with 1 base separating them. This CDR3 has 11 residues. Here the CDR3 DNA reads TGTGCCACCAGCAGAGAGGAGACCCAGTACTTC. It codes for CATSREETQYF.

The CDR3 is CASSSQFPSQGTENYGYTF. In nucleotides, the CDR3 is TGTGCCAGCAGTTCACAATTCCCTTCACAGGGGACTGAAAACTATGGCTACACCTTC. The chain uses TRBV27 and TRBJ1-2, with 7 positions matching TRBD1. The germline V gene encodes CDR1 MNHEY and CDR2 SMNVEV (reference sequence). V trimming: 4 bases; J trimming: 2 bases; junction bases outside the gene matches: 19. The CDR3 contains 19 residues.